Listed here is a single TCR beta chain. The data belong to a study of control samples from healthy donors and cancer patients. The germline CDR1 and CDR2 sequences are MNHEY and SMNVEV (reference sequence). V was shortened by 5 bases and J by 6 bases, with 14 bases between the two germline ends. This CDR3 spans 15 amino acids. Some clones are missing from TCRdb's copy, which holds only in-frame ones; the method was immunoSEQ multiplex PCR. Of just under 100,000 clones in the sample, over 90% were seen once. The V call is TRBV27, the J call TRBJ1-6, with D perhaps matching TRBD1 (6 bases). The clonotype originates from a young man in good health. Specimen: blood. The CDR3 DNA reads TGTGCCAGCAGTCCATCGGGACACCTTAATTCACCCCTCCACTTT. Translated, it gives CASSPSGHLNSPLHF.